This entry is about one T cell receptor beta chain. The germline gene is not matched at one end of the junction; a read error may be the cause. RNA was extracted from bulk tissue without any cell sorting. Donors were chemotherapy-naive, newly diagnosed lung cancer surgical patients in China, August–late 2014. The length of the CDR3 is 13 residues. The germline V gene encodes CDR1 SGHAT and CDR2 FQNNGV. The library came from three nested PCR rounds adapted from ARM-PCR protocols. From the multiplex PCR reads, TCRdb called clonotypes with MiXCR, one entry per CDR3 protein. The table includes around 140,000 distinct CDR3 sequences, roughly 70% detected once. These data belong to a study of tumor and adjacent non-tumor tissue in lung cancer.

This receptor was identified in a man aged 55 to 70 with small cell lung cancer. V and J are TRBV11-2 and TRBJ2-1, with D possibly matching TRBD1 (5 bases). The sample taken for sequencing was lung tumor tissue. The CDR3 loop is CASSPRQYNEHSF. DNA for the CDR3: TGTGCCAGCAGCCCGAGACAGTACAATGAGCATTCCTTC.